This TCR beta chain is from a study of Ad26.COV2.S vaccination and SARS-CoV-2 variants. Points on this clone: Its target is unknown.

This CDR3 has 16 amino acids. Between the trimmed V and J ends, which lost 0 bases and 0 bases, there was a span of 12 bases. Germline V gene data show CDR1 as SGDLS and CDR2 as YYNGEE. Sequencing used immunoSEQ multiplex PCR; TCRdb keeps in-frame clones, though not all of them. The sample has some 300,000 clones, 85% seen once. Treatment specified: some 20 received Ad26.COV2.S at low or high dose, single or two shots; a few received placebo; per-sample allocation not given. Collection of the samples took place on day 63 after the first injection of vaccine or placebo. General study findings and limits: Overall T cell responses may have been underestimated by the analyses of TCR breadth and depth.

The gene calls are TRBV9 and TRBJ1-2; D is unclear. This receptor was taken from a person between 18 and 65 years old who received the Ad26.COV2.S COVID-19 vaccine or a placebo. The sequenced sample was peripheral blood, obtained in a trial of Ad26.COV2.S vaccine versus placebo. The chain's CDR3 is CASSVVERLTNYGYTF. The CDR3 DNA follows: TGTGCCAGCAGCGTAGTAGAGAGACTCACTAACTATGGCTACACCTTC.